These T cell receptor beta chains were read from a single sample in a study of blood T cell repertoires in COVID-19. Assay used: immunoSEQ multiplex PCR; TCRdb lists only in-frame clones, some missing. Among about 310,000 clones listed, more than 70% were seen once. Sequenced input: peripheral blood. The source is a woman aged 45 to 65 who had recovered from COVID-19. CDR3s include the opening cysteine and the closing phenylalanine or tryptophan. The order of the fields is CDR3 protein, CDR3 DNA, D gene, clone size, V gene, J gene. D genes are given only for firm matches. Clone size, where shown, is once, few, many, or a class for clones that have expanded.

CDR3aa: CASSFSSDTQYF
CDR3nt: TGTGCCAGCAGCTTTAGTTCCGATACGCAGTATTTT
d_gene: .
abundance: .
v_gene: TRBV7-2
j_gene: TRBJ2-3

CDR3aa: CASRGGSYEQYF
CDR3nt: TGTGCCAGCAGGGGGGGGAGCTACGAGCAGTACTTC
d_gene: TRBD2
abundance: .
v_gene: TRBV28
j_gene: TRBJ2-7

CDR3aa: CASSSTGGNQPQHF
CDR3nt: TGTGCCAGCAGTTCGACAGGGGGCAATCAGCCCCAGCATTTT
d_gene: TRBD1
abundance: .
v_gene: TRBV28
j_gene: TRBJ1-5

CDR3aa: CASNRVGEKLFF
CDR3nt: TGTGCCAGTAACAGGGTAGGAGAAAAACTGTTTTTT
d_gene: .
abundance: .
v_gene: TRBV19
j_gene: TRBJ1-4

CDR3aa: CASSFSGLTGTGAYEQYF
CDR3nt: TGTGCCAGCAGCTTTTCCGGACTAACCGGGACAGGGGCCTACGAGCAGTACTTC
d_gene: TRBD1
abundance: .
v_gene: TRBV7-2
j_gene: TRBJ2-7

CDR3aa: CASSLASSTGELFF
CDR3nt: TGCGCCAGCAGCTTGGCGTCTTCCACCGGGGAGCTGTTTTTT
d_gene: .
abundance: .
v_gene: TRBV5-1
j_gene: TRBJ2-2

CDR3aa: CASSLGARSSYNEQFF
CDR3nt: TGTGCCAGTAGCCTGGGGGCGAGGAGCTCCTACAATGAGCAGTTCTTC
d_gene: .
abundance: once
v_gene: TRBV19
j_gene: TRBJ2-1

CDR3aa: CASSQDLPRNYGYTF
CDR3nt: TGCGCCAGCAGCCAAGATCTGCCGAGAAACTATGGCTACACCTTC
d_gene: .
abundance: .
v_gene: TRBV4-3
j_gene: TRBJ1-2

CDR3aa: CASSRTGGNEKLFF
CDR3nt: TGTGCCAGCAGTAGGACAGGGGGTAATGAAAAACTGTTTTTT
d_gene: TRBD1
abundance: once
v_gene: TRBV2
j_gene: TRBJ1-4

CDR3aa: CASSLVSDSYEQYF
CDR3nt: TGTGCCAGCAGCTTGGTTTCAGACAGCTACGAGCAGTACTTC
d_gene: .
abundance: .
v_gene: TRBV5-6
j_gene: TRBJ2-7

CDR3aa: CASSPRESTDTQYF
CDR3nt: TGTGCCAGCAGTCCCCGAGAATCCACAGATACGCAGTATTTT
d_gene: .
abundance: .
v_gene: TRBV7-2
j_gene: TRBJ2-3

CDR3aa: CASGLSSRGLGYTF
CDR3nt: TGTGCTAGTGGTTTGTCCTCCAGGGGATTGGGCTACACCTTC
d_gene: .
abundance: .
v_gene: TRBV12-5
j_gene: TRBJ1-2

CDR3aa: CASSGQGAMWETQYF
CDR3nt: TGTGCCAGCAGCGGACAGGGGGCTATGTGGGAGACCCAGTACTTC
d_gene: TRBD1
abundance: .
v_gene: TRBV6-5
j_gene: TRBJ2-5

CDR3aa: CASSRTVQQYF
CDR3nt: TGTGCCAGCAGCCGGACAGTTCAGCAGTATTTT
d_gene: .
abundance: .
v_gene: TRBV5-8
j_gene: TRBJ2-3

CDR3aa: CASSQTASGSYNEQFF
CDR3nt: TGTGCCAGCAGCCAAACAGCTAGCGGGTCCTACAATGAGCAGTTCTTC
d_gene: TRBD2
abundance: .
v_gene: TRBV3-1/TRBV3-2
j_gene: TRBJ2-1